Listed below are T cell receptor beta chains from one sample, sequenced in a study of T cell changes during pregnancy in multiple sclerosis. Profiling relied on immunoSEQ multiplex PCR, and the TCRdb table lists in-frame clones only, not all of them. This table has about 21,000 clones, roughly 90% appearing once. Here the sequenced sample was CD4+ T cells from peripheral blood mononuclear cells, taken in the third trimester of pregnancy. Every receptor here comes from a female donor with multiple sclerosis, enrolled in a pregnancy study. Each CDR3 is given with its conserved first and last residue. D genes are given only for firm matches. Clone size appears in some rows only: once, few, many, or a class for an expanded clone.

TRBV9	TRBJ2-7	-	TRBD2	TGTGCCAGCAGCGTAGATTATGGGGGGGACGAGCAGTACTTC	CASSVDYGGDEQYF
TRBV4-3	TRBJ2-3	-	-	TGCGCCAGCAGCCAAGAAAGGAGGGTACAGACAGATACGCAGTATTTT	CASSQERRVQTDTQYF
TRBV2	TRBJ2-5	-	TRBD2	TGTGCCAGCGGGGGAGGGGTCCAGTACTTC	CASGGGVQYF
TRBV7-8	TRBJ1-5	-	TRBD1	TGTGCCAGCAGCTTCCGCCGGTGGGACAGGGTCAAGACGCATCAGCCCCAGCATTTT	CASSFRRWDRVKTHQPQHF
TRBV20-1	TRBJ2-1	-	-	TGCAGTGCTAGAGTAAATGAGCAGTTCTTC	CSARVNEQFF
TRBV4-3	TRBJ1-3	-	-	TGCGCCAGCAGCCAAGACCTAGGAAACACCATATATTTT	CASSQDLGNTIYF
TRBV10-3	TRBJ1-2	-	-	TGTGCCACCTCTGCCAGGGAACCAATTAACTATGGCTACACCTTC	CATSAREPINYGYTF
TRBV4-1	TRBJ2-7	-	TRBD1	TGCGCCAGCAGCCATCCGCGGGACAGGGGACTTTACGAGCAGTACTTC	CASSHPRDRGLYEQYF
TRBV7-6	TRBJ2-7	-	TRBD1	TGTGCCAGCAGCTCGGGACAGCCCTACGAGCAGTACTTC	CASSSGQPYEQYF
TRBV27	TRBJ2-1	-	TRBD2	TGTGCCAGCACACCCTCGGGGGGGCTCGGTGAGCAGTTCTTC	CASTPSGGLGEQFF
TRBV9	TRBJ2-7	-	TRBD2	TGTGCCAGCAGCGTAGTAGGACTAGCGGGAGTCACGAGTCGGACCTACGAGCAGTACTTC	CASSVVGLAGVTSRTYEQYF
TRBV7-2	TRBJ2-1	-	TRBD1	TGTGCCAGCAGCTGGCAGGGACAGGGCAATGAGCAGTTCTTC	CASSWQGQGNEQFF
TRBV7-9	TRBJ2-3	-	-	TGTGCCAGCAGCTTATTCTCCACAGATACGCAGTATTTT	CASSLFSTDTQYF
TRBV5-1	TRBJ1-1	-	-	TGCGCCAGCACCTTGGGTGGGAGCACTGAAGCTTTCTTT	CASTLGGSTEAFF
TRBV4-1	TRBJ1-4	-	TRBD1	TGCGCCAGCAGCCAAGAGGGGACAGGGTTGAATGAAAAACTGTTTTTT	CASSQEGTGLNEKLFF
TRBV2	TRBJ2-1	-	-	TGTGCCAGCAGTGAAAGGGAGTCTACCTACAATGAGCAGTTCTTC	CASSERESTYNEQFF
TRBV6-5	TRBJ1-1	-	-	TGTGCCAGCAGTCAATTGTCGGGTCCCGAAGCTTTCTTT	CASSQLSGPEAFF
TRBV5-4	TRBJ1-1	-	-	TGTGCCAGCAGCTTTGGGGGGGCCGGGACTGAAGCTTTCTTT	CASSFGGAGTEAFF
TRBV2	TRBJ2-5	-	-	TGTGCCAGCACAGGTCAGCCCGAGGAGACCCAGTACTTC	CASTGQPEETQYF
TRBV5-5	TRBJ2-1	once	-	TGTGCCAGCAGCGCCGGGACAAGCCCCGGACATGAGCAGTTCTTC	CASSAGTSPGHEQFF
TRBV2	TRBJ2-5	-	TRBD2	TGTGCCAGCAGCTTTGGCGGGGGGGCCGGTGAGACCCAGTACTTC	CASSFGGGAGETQYF
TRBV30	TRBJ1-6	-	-	TGTGCCTTGACCCACAACCCGGGCTATAATTCACCCCTCCACTTT	CALTHNPGYNSPLHF
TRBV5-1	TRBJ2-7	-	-	TGCGCCAGCAGCTTGGGTGGGAGCTACACCTACGAGCAGTACTTC	CASSLGGSYTYEQYF
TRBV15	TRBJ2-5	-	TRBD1	TGTGCCACCAGCACCAGACAAGGGGGCGGGGAGACCCAGTACTTC	CATSTRQGGGETQYF
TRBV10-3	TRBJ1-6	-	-	TGTGCCATCAGTGATGAGCCCTCGCTTAATTCACCCCTCCACTTT	CAISDEPSLNSPLHF
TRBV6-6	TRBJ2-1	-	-	TGTGCCAGCAGTTACCTCACAACCGCTCGTAATGAGCAGTTCTTC	CASSYLTTARNEQFF
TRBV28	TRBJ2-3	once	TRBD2	TGTGCCAGCAGTGGACTTGGGGGGGGCACAGATACGCAGTATTTT	CASSGLGGGTDTQYF
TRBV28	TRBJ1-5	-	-	TGTGCCAGCAGCTCGGGAGGGGAAGGAGGTCAGCCCCAGCATTTT	CASSSGGEGGQPQHF
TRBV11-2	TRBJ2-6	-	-	TGTGCCAGCAGCTTCAACTCTGGGGCCAACGTCCTGACTTTC	CASSFNSGANVLTF
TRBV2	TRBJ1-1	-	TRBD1	TGTGCCAGCAGTGAAGCCGGGACAGGGTTGACTGAAGCTTTCTTT	CASSEAGTGLTEAFF
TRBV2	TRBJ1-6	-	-	TGTGCCAGCAGTGAGGCCGGAGATAATTCACCCCTCCACTTT	CASSEAGDNSPLHF
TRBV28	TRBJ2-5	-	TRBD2	TGTGCCAGCAGCACCAGCGGGGGTCAGAGGGAGACCCAGTACTTC	CASSTSGGQRETQYF
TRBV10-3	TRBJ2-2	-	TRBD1	TGTGCCATCGGAACCCCACAGGGGGCGAACACCGGGGAGCTGTTTTTT	CAIGTPQGANTGELFF
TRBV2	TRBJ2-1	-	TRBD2	TGTGCCAGCAGTGGCGGGGGGATCTCCTACAATGAGCAGTTCTTC	CASSGGGISYNEQFF
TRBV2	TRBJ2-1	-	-	TGTGCCAGCAGTGAGGAGACCTACAATGAGCAGTTCTTC	CASSEETYNEQFF
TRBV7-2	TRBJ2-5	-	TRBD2	TGTGCCAGCAGCTTAGCTCCAGCTAGCGGAGAGACCCAGTACTTC	CASSLAPASGETQYF
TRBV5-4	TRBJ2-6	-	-	TGTGCCAGCAGCCCGGGGTCGGATGGGGCCAACGTCCTGACTTTC	CASSPGSDGANVLTF
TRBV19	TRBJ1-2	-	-	TGTGCCAGTAGGCCTCGGGGAGCTAACTATGGCTACACCTTC	CASRPRGANYGYTF
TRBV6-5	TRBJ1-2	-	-	TGTGCCAGCAGTTACTCGGGAGGGGTCTATGGCTACACCTTC	CASSYSGGVYGYTF
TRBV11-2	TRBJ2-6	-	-	TGTGCCAGCAGCGTCGGTCGCTCTGGGGCCAACGTCCTGACTTTC	CASSVGRSGANVLTF
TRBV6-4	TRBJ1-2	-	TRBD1	TGTGCCAGCAGTGACGGACAGGGAAGGAGTGGCTACACCTTC	CASSDGQGRSGYTF
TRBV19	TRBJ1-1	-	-	TGTGCCAGTAGTATTCGGGGGGATACTCCTAACACTGAAGCTTTCTTT	CASSIRGDTPNTEAFF
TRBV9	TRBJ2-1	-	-	TGTGCCAGCAGCGTACTCCCCAGCGATGAGCAGTTCTTC	CASSVLPSDEQFF
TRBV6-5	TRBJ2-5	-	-	TGTGCCAGCAGTTACTCGACGTGGGCCCCCGCGGAGACCCAGTACTTC	CASSYSTWAPAETQYF